Included here is one TCR beta chain sequence, with context. This sample stems from a study of blood T cell repertoires in COVID-19. Overall study context: Specimens from acute and convalescent COVID-19 originated in the United States, Italy and Spain.

Some clones are missing from TCRdb's copy, which holds only in-frame ones; the method was immunoSEQ multiplex PCR. The sample lists some 190,000 clones; approximately 81% were seen once. V gave up 1 base and J gave up 3 bases, with 11 bases separating them. This CDR3 has 15 residues. Germline V gives CDR1 MNHEY, CDR2 SVGEGT. V gene TRBV6-2 or TRBV6-3 combines with J gene TRBJ2-3; D perhaps matches TRBD2 (6 bases). Sequences were obtained from peripheral blood. The TCR comes from an elderly woman with active or convalescent COVID-19. The CDR3 loop is CASSYFSGETDTQYF. CDR3 DNA: TGTGCCAGCAGTTACTTTTCGGGAGAGACAGATACGCAGTATTTT.